This TCR beta chain is from a study of T cell responses to AZD1222 COVID-19 vaccine. Clones were read by immunoSEQ multiplex PCR, and TCRdb kept only the in-frame ones, dropping some. The data show under 200,000 clones, approximately 90% seen once. Per the germline V gene, CDR1 is GTSNPN and CDR2 is SVGIG (reference sequence). The length of the CDR3 is 15 residues. V was pared by 7 bases and J by 0 bases, with 7 bases of the junction left unmatched. The V and J genes are TRBV30 and TRBJ1-3; 9 positions agree with TRBD1. The sequence came from an adult who received the AZD1222 COVID-19 vaccine. The material was peripheral blood, obtained 28 days after the second AZD1222 dose. The CDR3 coding sequence is TGTGCCTATGGACAGGGGTCCACCTCTGGAAACACCATATATTTT. As protein: CAYGQGSTSGNTIYF.